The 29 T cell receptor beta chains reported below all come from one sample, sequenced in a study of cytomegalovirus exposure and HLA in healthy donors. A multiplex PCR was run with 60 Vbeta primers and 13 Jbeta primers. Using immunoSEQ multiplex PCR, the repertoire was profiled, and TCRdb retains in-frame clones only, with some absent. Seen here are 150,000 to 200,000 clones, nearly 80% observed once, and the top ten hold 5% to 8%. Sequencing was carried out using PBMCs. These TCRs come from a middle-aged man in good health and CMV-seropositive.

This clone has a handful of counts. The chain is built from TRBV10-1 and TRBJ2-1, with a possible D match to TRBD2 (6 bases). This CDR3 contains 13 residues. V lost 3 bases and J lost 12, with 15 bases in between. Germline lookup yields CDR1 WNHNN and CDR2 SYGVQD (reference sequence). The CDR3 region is CASSDGGMRGQFF. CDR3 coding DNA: TGCGCCAGCAGTGATGGTGGGATGCGGGGGCAGTTCTTC.

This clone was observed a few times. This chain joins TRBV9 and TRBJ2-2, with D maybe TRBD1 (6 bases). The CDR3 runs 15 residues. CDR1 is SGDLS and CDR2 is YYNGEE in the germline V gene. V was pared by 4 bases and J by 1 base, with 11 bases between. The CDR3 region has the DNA TGTGCCAGCAGCAAACCGGGACAGAACACCGGGGAGCTGTTTTTT. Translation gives CASSKPGQNTGELFF. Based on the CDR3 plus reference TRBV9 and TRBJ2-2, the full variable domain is DSGVTQTPKHLITATGQRVTLRCSPRSGDLSVYWYQQSLDQGLQFLIQYYNGEERAKGNILERFSAQQFPDLHSELNLSSLELGDSALYFCASSKPGQNTGELFFGEGSRLTVL.

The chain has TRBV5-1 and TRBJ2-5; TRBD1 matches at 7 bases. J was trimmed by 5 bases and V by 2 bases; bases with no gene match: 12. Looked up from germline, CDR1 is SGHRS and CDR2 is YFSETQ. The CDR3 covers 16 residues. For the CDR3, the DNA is TGCGCCAGCAGCTTCCGTGGCTCCCAGGGGGAGGAGACCCAGTACTTC. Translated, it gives CASSFRGSQGEETQYF.

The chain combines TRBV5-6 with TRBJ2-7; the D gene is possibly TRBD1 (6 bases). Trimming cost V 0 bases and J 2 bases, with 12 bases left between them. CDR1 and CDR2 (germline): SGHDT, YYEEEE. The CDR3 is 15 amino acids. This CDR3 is CASSLVARTAYEQYF. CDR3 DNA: TGTGCCAGCAGCTTGGTGGCGAGGACAGCCTACGAGCAGTACTTC.

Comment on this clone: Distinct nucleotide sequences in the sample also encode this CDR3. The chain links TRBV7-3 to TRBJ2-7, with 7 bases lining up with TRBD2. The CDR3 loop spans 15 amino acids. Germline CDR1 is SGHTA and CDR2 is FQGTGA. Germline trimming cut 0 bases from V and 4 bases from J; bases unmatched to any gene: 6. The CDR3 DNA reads TGTGCCAGCAGCTTAACGGGCGGGAGTAGTTACGAGCAGTACTTC. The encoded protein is CASSLTGGSSYEQYF.

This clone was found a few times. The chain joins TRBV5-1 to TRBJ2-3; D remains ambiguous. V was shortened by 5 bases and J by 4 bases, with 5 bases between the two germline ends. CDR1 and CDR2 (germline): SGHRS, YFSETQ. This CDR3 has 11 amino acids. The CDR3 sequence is CASSISDTQYF. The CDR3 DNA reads TGCGCCAGCAGTATATCAGATACGCAGTATTTT.

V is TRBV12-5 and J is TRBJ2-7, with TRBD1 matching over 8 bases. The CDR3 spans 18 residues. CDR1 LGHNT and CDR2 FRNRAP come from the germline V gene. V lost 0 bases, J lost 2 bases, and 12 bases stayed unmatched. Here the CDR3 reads CASGLVRRSGTGTYEQYF. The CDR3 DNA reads TGTGCTAGTGGTTTGGTACGACGATCCGGGACAGGAACCTACGAGCAGTACTTC.

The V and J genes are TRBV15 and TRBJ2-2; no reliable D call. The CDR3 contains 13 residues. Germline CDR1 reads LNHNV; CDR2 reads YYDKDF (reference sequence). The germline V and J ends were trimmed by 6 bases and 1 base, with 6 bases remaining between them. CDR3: CATSSGNTGELFF. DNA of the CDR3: TGTGCCACCAGTTCAGGGAACACCGGGGAGCTGTTTTTT.

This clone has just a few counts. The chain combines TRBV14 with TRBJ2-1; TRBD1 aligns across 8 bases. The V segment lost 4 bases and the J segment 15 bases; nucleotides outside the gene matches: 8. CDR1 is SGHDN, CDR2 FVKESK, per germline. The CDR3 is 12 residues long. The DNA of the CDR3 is TGTGCCAGCAGCCGGACAGGGCCCACACCGTTCTTC. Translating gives CASSRTGPTPFF.

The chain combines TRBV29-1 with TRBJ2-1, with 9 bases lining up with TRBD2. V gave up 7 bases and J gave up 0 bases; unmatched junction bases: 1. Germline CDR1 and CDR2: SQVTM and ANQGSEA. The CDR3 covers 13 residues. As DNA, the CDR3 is TGCAGCGAGCGGGAGGACTCCTACAATGAGCAGTTCTTC. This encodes CSEREDSYNEQFF.

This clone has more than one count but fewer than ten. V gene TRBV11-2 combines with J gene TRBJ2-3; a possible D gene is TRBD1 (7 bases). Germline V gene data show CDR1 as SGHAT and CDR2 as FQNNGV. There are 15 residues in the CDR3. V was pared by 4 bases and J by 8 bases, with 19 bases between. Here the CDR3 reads CASSSAGGGQGTQYF. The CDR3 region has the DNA TGTGCCAGCAGCTCCGCAGGGGGAGGTCAGGGTACGCAGTATTTT.

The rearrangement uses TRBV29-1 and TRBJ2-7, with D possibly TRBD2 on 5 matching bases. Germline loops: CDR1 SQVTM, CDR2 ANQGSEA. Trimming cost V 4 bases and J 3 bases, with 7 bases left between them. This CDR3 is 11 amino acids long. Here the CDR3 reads CSVGGYYEQYF. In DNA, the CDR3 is TGCAGCGTTGGAGGGTACTACGAGCAGTACTTC.

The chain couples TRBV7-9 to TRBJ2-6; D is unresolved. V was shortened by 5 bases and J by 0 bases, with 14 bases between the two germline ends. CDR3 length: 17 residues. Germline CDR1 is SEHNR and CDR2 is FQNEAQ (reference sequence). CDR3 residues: CASSQEVTSSGANVLTF. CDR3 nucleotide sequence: TGTGCCAGCAGCCAAGAGGTCACGAGCTCTGGGGCCAACGTCCTGACTTTC.

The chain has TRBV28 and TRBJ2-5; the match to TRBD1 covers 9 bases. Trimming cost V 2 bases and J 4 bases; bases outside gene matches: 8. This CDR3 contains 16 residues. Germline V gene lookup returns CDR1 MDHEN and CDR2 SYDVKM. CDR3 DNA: TGTGCCAGCAGTTTAGTGACAGGGGGTTCTGGAGAGACCCAGTACTTC. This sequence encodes CASSLVTGGSGETQYF.

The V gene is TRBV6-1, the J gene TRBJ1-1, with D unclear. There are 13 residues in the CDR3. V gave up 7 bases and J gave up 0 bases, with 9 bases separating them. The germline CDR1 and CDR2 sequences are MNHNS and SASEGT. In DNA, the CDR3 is TGTGCCAGCAATGTACTGTTGAACACTGAAGCTTTCTTT. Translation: CASNVLLNTEAFF.

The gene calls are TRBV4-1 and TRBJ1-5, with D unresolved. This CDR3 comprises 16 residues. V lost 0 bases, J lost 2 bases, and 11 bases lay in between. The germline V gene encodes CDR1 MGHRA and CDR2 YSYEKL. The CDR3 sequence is CASSQDLSVGNQPQHF. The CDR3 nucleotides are TGCGCCAGCAGCCAAGATCTGTCAGTGGGCAATCAGCCCCAGCATTTT.

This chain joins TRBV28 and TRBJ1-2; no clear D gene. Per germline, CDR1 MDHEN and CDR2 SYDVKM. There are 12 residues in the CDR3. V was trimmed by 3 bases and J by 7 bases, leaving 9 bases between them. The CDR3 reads CASSFGGFGYTF. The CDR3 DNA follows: TGTGCCAGCAGTTTCGGAGGATTTGGCTACACCTTC.

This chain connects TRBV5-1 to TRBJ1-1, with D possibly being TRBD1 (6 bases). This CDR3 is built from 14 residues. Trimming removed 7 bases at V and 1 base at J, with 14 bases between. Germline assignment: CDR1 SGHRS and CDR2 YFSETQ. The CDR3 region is CASRATGGNTEAFF. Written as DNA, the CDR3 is TGCGCCAGCCGAGCGACAGGAGGGAACACTGAAGCTTTCTTT.

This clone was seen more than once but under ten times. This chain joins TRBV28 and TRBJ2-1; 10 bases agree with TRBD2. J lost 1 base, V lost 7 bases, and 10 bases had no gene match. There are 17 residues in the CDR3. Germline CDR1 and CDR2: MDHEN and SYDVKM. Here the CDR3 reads CASNTRTSGLSYNEQFF. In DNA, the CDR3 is TGTGCCAGCAATACTCGGACTAGCGGTTTATCCTACAATGAGCAGTTCTTC.

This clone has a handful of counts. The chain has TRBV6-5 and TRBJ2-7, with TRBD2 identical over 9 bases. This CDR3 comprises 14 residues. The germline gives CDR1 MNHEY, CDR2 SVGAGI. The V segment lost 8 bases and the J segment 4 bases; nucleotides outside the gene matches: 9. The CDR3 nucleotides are TGTGCCAGCTCTCATAGCGGGAGATATTACGAGCAGTACTTC. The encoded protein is CASSHSGRYYEQYF.

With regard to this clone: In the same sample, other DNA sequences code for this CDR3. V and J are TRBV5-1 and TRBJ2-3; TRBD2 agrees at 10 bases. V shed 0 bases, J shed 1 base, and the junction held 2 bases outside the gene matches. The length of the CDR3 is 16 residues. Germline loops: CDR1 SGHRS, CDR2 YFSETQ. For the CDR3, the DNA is TGCGCCAGCAGCTTGGGCGGGACTAGCGGCACAGATACGCAGTATTTT. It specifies CASSLGGTSGTDTQYF.

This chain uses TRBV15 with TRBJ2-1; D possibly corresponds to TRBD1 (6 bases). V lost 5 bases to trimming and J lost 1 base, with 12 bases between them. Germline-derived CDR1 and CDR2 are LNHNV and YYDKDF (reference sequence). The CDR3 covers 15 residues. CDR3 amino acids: CATSFGQQSYNEQFF. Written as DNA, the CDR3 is TGTGCCACCAGCTTCGGACAGCAGTCCTACAATGAGCAGTTCTTC.

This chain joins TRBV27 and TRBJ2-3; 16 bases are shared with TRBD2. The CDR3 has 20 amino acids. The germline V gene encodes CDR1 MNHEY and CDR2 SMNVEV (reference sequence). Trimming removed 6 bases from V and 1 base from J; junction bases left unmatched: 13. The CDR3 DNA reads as TGTGCCAGCAGCACAGCCGGGACTAGCGGGAGGGCCGGAGGCACAGATACGCAGTATTTT. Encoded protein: CASSTAGTSGRAGGTDTQYF.

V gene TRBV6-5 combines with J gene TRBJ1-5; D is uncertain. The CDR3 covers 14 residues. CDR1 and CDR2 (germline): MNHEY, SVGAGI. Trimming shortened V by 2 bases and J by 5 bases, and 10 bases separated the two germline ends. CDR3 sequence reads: CASSYVSGDQPQHF. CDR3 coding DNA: TGTGCCAGCAGTTACGTCAGCGGGGATCAGCCCCAGCATTTT.

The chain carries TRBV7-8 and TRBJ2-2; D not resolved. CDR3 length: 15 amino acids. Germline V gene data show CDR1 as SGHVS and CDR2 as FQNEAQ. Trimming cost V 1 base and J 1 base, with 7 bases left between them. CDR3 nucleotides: TGTGCCAGCAGCTTAGGAAGCCGGAACACCGGGGAGCTGTTTTTT. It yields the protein CASSLGSRNTGELFF.

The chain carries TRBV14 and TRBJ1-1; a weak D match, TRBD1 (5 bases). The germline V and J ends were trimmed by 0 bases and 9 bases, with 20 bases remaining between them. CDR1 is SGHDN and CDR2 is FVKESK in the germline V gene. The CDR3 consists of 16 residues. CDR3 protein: CASSQDQPGSRYKAFF. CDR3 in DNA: TGTGCCAGCAGCCAAGATCAACCAGGGTCAAGGTATAAAGCTTTCTTT.

The CDR3 DNA follows: TGCGCCAGCAGCCCCACTAACCCCAGCGGGGCCTACGAGCAGTACTTC. Amino acids: CASSPTNPSGAYEQYF. This chain links TRBV4-1 with TRBJ2-7; 7 bases agree with TRBD2. The CDR3 spans 16 residues. Germline V gene sequence: CDR1 MGHRA, CDR2 YSYEKL. V lost 4 bases, J lost 2 bases, and 11 bases stayed unmatched.

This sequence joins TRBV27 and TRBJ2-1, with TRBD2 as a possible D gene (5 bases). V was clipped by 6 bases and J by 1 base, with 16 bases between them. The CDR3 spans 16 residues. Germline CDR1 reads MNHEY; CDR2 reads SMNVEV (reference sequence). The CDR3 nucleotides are TGTGCCAGCAGCCCTCCAGCGGCCCCATCCTACAATGAGCAGTTCTTC. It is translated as CASSPPAAPSYNEQFF.

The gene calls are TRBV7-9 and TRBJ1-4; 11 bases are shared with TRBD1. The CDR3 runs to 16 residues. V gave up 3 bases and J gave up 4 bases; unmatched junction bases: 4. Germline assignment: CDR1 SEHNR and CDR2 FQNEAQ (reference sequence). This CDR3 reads CASSLGQGDYNEKLFF. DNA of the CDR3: TGTGCCAGCAGCTTGGGACAGGGGGATTATAATGAAAAACTGTTTTTT.